Below, 28 T cell receptor beta chains from the same sample are listed, as sequenced in a study of human T cells and chemical hapten exposure. Time point of the sample: patch test 1, 2 weeks after DPC sensitization. Treatment indicated: therapeutic diphenylcyclopropenone sensitization with weekly scalp DPC. TCRdb reanalysed the RACE reads using MiXCR and keeps one entry per CDR3 protein. The data contain around 53,000 distinct CDR3 sequences, less than 10% of them singletons. The specimen comprised whole blood, sampled in connection with sensitization to the hapten diphenylcyclopropenone (DPC). The origin of the receptors is a woman aged 45-65 years with alopecia areata. Some clones in this sample may be carry-over from other donors' samples.

This clonotype came up many times. The J gene is TRBJ2-4, the V gene TRBV6-8, with a tentative D call TRBD2 (5 bases). Looked up from germline, CDR1 is MNHGY and CDR2 is SAAAGT. The CDR3 covers 15 residues. V was trimmed by 6 bases and J by 7 bases, leaving 19 bases between them. CDR3 protein: CASRRAELAGNIQYF. Here the CDR3 DNA reads TGTGCCAGCAGGCGAGCGGAGTTAGCCGGGAACATTCAGTACTTC.

This clonotype was seen more than once but under ten times. The chain combines TRBV20-1 with TRBJ2-7; 10 bases agree with TRBD2. V dropped 2 bases and J dropped 0; count of bases not matched to a gene: 4. This CDR3 has 15 residues. Germline V lookup: CDR1 DFQATT, CDR2 SNEGSKA (reference sequence). The CDR3 reads CSARKAGGTSYEQYF. The CDR3 DNA reads TGCAGTGCTAGAAAAGCGGGAGGGACCTCCTACGAGCAGTACTTC.

This rearrangement joins TRBV28 to TRBJ2-7; 12 bases fit TRBD2. From germline, CDR1 is MDHEN and CDR2 SYDVKM. The CDR3 spans 15 residues. Trimming took 6 bases from V and 5 from J; bases not matched to a gene: 8. The CDR3 DNA is TGTGCCAGCAGCCCCACCCGACTAGCGGGAGACGAGCAGTACTTC. Protein product: CASSPTRLAGDEQYF.

Worth noting for this clonotype: A much larger clone differs by one base, so this may be a read error. The gene calls are TRBV7-2 and TRBJ1-1; perhaps TRBD1 as D (6 bases). The V gene's germline CDR1 is SGHTA and CDR2 FQGNSA. This CDR3 has 13 residues. DNA of the CDR3: TGTGCCAGAAGCTTATATGGGACAACTGAAGCTTTCTTT. Translation gives CARSLYGTTEAFF.

This clonotype occurred a few times. The germline gene is not matched at one end of the junction; a read error may be the cause. CDR3 DNA sequence: TGTGTCAGCAGCTTATATTCTTCGAACACCGGGGAGCTGTTTTTT. It specifies CVSSLYSSNTGELFF. J is TRBJ2-2 and V is TRBV11-3; D remains ambiguous. The germline V gene has CDR1 SGHNT and CDR2 YENEEA. The CDR3 runs to 15 residues.

This clonotype was detected many times. This chain links TRBV11-2 with TRBJ1-1, with a tentative D call TRBD1 (5 bases). Trimming cost V 1 base and J 4 bases, with 13 bases left between them. The CDR3 is 15 amino acids. Germline CDR1 reads SGHAT; CDR2 reads FQNNGV. CDR3 coding DNA: TGTGCCAGCAGCTTAGGAGTGGGGCGAAGCACTGAAGCTTTCTTT. This codes for CASSLGVGRSTEAFF.

This chain links TRBV29-1 with TRBJ2-1; D gene unclear. CDR1 and CDR2 (germline): SQVTM, ANQGSEA. Deletions cut 7 bases from V and 3 bases from J, with 7 bases between. The CDR3 runs 11 residues. The CDR3 sequence is CSASVYNEQFF. In DNA form, the CDR3 reads TGCAGCGCAAGTGTCTACAATGAGCAGTTCTTC.

This clonotype was recorded at least ten times. This chain connects TRBV19 to TRBJ2-2, with TRBD2 as a possible D gene (6 bases). V was shortened by 10 bases and J by 5 bases, with 14 bases between the two germline ends. The germline V gene encodes CDR1 LNHDA and CDR2 SQIVND (reference sequence). The CDR3 has 13 amino acids. CDR3 protein: CATWGLGTGELFF. The CDR3 DNA is TGTGCCACCTGGGGACTGGGTACCGGGGAGCTGTTTTTT. The entire variable domain, with the rest obtained from reference TRBV19 and TRBJ2-2, is as follows: DGGITQSPKYLFRKEGQNVTLSCEQNLNHDAMYWYRQDPGQGLRLIYYSQIVNDFQKGDIAEGYSVSREKKESFPLTVTSAQKNPTAFYLCATWGLGTGELFFGEGSRLTVL.

This clonotype was recorded at least ten times. The rearrangement joins TRBV29-1 to TRBJ2-7; 11 bases align to TRBD2. J lost 2 bases, V lost 7 bases, and 10 bases had no gene match. Germline CDR1 and CDR2: SQVTM and ANQGSEA. CDR3 length equals 15 residues. The CDR3 DNA follows: TGCAGCGGAGGAGGGGGGACTAGCGGCGCCTACGAGCAGTACTTC. The encoded protein is CSGGGGTSGAYEQYF.

Many counts were recorded for this clonotype. CDR3 amino acids: CASSFVAGGNNEQFF. Written as DNA, the CDR3 is TGTGCCAGCAGCTTTGTAGCGGGAGGCAACAATGAGCAGTTCTTC. The chain has TRBV7-6 and TRBJ2-1; 10 nucleotides agree with TRBD2. The CDR3 is 15 residues long. Germline V CDR1 and CDR2: SGHVS, FNYEAQ. Trimming removed 3 bases from V and 5 bases from J; junction bases left unmatched: 4.

This clonotype has just a few counts. The chain combines TRBV6-5 with TRBJ1-2; 7 bases map to TRBD1. Losses at the gene ends were 7 bases for V and 1 base for J; bases not matched to a gene: 12. Germline assignment: CDR1 MNHEY and CDR2 SVGAGI. The CDR3 has 16 amino acids. CDR3 DNA: TGTGCCAGCAAAATCCAGGGGGGACGGAGTAACTATGGCTACACCTTC. Translating it yields CASKIQGGRSNYGYTF.

The chain uses TRBV30 and TRBJ2-3; 8 nucleotides align to TRBD2. The CDR3 spans 12 residues. Germline V gene sequence: CDR1 GTSNPN, CDR2 SVGIG (reference sequence). The DNA for the CDR3 is TGTGCGACTAGCGCGAGCACAGATACGCAGTATTTT. This gives the protein CATSASTDTQYF. The variable domain in full, completed from reference TRBV30 and TRBJ2-3, reads SQTIHQWPATLVQPVGSPLSLECTVEGTSNPNLYWYRQAAGRGLQLLFYSVGIGQISSEVPQNLSASRPQDRQFILSSKKLLLSDSGFYLCATSASTDTQYFGPGTRLTVL.

This clonotype was detected ten times or more. The V gene is TRBV28, the J gene TRBJ2-5, with a possible D match to TRBD2 (7 bases). CDR3 length equals 16 residues. V lost 6 bases and J lost 4, with 21 bases in between. The V gene's germline CDR1 is MDHEN and CDR2 SYDVKM. Written as DNA, the CDR3 is TGTGCCAGCAGCTCCACGTTCCAGGGGAGGGGAGAGACCCAGTACTTC. Encoded protein: CASSSTFQGRGETQYF.

This sequence joins TRBV6-1 and TRBJ2-2, with TRBD2 matching over 13 bases. After removal of 5 bases from V and 5 bases from J, the junction contained 8 bases not matched to a gene. Germline CDR1 reads MNHNS; CDR2 reads SASEGT. The CDR3 totals 17 residues. The DNA of the CDR3 is TGTGCCAGCAGTCCCAACGGACTAGCGGGAGTGACCGGGGAGCTGTTTTTT. Its protein product is CASSPNGLAGVTGELFF.

This clonotype was seen repeatedly, ten times or more. The chain carries TRBV5-5 and TRBJ1-2; no firm D call. The CDR3 is 15 residues long. The germline CDR1 and CDR2 sequences are SGHKS and YYEKEE (reference sequence). V shed 0 bases and J shed 1 base, with 10 bases lying between them. For the CDR3, the DNA is TGTGCCAGCAGCTTGGTTCCAGGTGATAACTATGGCTACACCTTC. Translated, it gives CASSLVPGDNYGYTF.

At least ten counts were recorded for this clonotype. The rearrangement joins TRBV6-5 to TRBJ2-2; 11 bases map to TRBD2. The CDR3 runs 17 residues. Trimming cost V 2 bases and J 7 bases; bases outside gene matches: 9. Germline V gene sequence: CDR1 MNHEY, CDR2 SVGAGI. The CDR3 spells CASSYVAGGPSSGELFF. The CDR3 DNA reads TGTGCCAGCAGTTACGTAGCGGGAGGGCCTTCGAGCGGGGAGCTGTTTTTT.

This clonotype was found a few times. CDR3 protein: CAWSRGAKHTTNYGYTF. As DNA, the CDR3 is TGTGCCTGGAGTAGAGGGGCCAAACATACCACGAACTATGGCTACACCTTC. The genes are TRBV30 and TRBJ1-2; the D gene is possibly TRBD1 (5 bases). CDR3 length equals 17 residues. The germline V gene has CDR1 GTSNPN and CDR2 SVGIG (reference sequence). The ends were cut back, 2 bases at V and 2 bases at J, with 21 bases in the middle. The whole variable domain, filled in from reference TRBV30 and TRBJ1-2, reads SQTIHQWPATLVQPVGSPLSLECTVEGTSNPNLYWYRQAAGRGLQLLFYSVGIGQISSEVPQNLSASRPQDRQFILSSKKLLLSDSGFYLCAWSRGAKHTTNYGYTFGSGTRLTVV.

This clonotype appeared many times. The chain combines TRBV7-2 with TRBJ2-2, with 11 bases fitting TRBD2. J gave up 7 bases and V 5 bases, and 6 bases lay outside the gene matches. Germline values: CDR1 SGHTA, CDR2 FQGNSA. The CDR3 length is 15 residues. CDR3 region: CASSLLAGGHGELFF. CDR3 DNA: TGTGCCAGCAGCCTTTTAGCGGGAGGGCACGGGGAGCTGTTTTTT.

This clonotype was seen many times. This sequence joins TRBV12-3 or TRBV12-4 and TRBJ1-5; no clear D gene. Trimming took 6 bases from V and 5 from J, leaving 11 bases between them. The CDR3 length is 13 residues. This CDR3 is CASRKSRDQPQHF. Written as DNA, the CDR3 is TGTGCCAGCAGAAAGAGTAGGGATCAGCCCCAGCATTTT.

In this sample, this clonotype turned up a few times. This chain uses TRBV6-6 with TRBJ1-5; D is uncertain. Germline CDR1 is MNHNY and CDR2 is SVGAGI (reference sequence). Trimming removed 5 bases at V and 0 bases at J, with 8 bases between. The CDR3 has 14 residues. The CDR3 nucleotides read TGTGCCAGCAGTCGTAGCTATAGCAATCAGCCCCAGCATTTT. It yields the protein CASSRSYSNQPQHF.

The J gene is TRBJ1-1, the V gene TRBV7-2; tentative D call: TRBD1 (6 bases). This CDR3 has 15 residues. The V end lost 5 bases, the J end lost 0 bases, and 13 bases lay between the germline ends. Germline V gene sequence: CDR1 SGHTA, CDR2 FQGNSA. In DNA form, the CDR3 reads TGTGCCAGCAGCCCCCGGGGGGGCTTGAACACTGAAGCTTTCTTT. It yields the protein CASSPRGGLNTEAFF.

The J gene is TRBJ1-1, the V gene TRBV3-1; D call uncertain. CDR1 and CDR2 from the germline V gene are LGHDT and YNNKEL (reference sequence). Trimming left V 3 bases short and J 3 bases short, with 8 bases between. The CDR3 loop spans 13 amino acids. The CDR3 sequence: CASSQSSYTEAFF. The CDR3 nucleotides are TGTGCCAGCAGCCAGAGCAGTTACACTGAAGCTTTCTTT. Supplemented by reference TRBV3-1 and TRBJ1-1, the full variable domain reads DTAVSQTPKYLVTQMGNDKSIKCEQNLGHDTMYWYKQDSKKFLKIMFSYNNKELIINETVPNRFSPKSPDKAHLNLHINSLELGDSAVYFCASSQSSYTEAFFGQGTRLTVV.

This clonotype was counted at least ten times. Here the CDR3 DNA reads TGTGCCAGCAGTTCGAACAGGGGGCGCGGAGAGACCCAGTACTTC. It codes for CASSSNRGRGETQYF. V usage is TRBV6-6 and J usage is TRBJ2-5; TRBD1 matches at 9 bases. This CDR3 region has 15 residues. Germline trimming cut 4 bases from V and 4 bases from J; bases unmatched to any gene: 7. Per germline, CDR1 MNHNY and CDR2 SVGAGI (reference sequence).

This clonotype was found many times. J is TRBJ2-5 and V is TRBV7-2, with D possibly being TRBD1 (6 bases). With 3 bases removed from V and 5 bases from J, the gap between germline ends came to 7 bases. Germline CDR1 and CDR2: SGHTA and FQGNSA. The CDR3 runs to 12 residues. The CDR3 loop reads CASSFTGETQYF. The DNA for the CDR3 is TGTGCCAGCAGCTTCACAGGGGAGACCCAGTACTTC.

This clonotype was counted at least ten times. This sequence joins TRBV7-8 and TRBJ1-1; possible D gene TRBD1, 5 bases. There are 16 residues in the CDR3. Germline CDR1 is SGHVS and CDR2 is FQNEAQ. Trimming removed 5 bases at V and 1 base at J, with 17 bases between. The CDR3 here is CASSPFMQGGNTEAFF. The DNA of the CDR3 is TGTGCCAGCAGCCCATTTATGCAGGGAGGGAACACTGAAGCTTTCTTT.

This clonotype was picked up many times. The J gene is TRBJ2-5, the V gene TRBV2; TRBD1 matches 8 bases. V lost 8 bases to trimming and J lost 5 bases; unmatched junction nucleotides: 10. There are 14 residues in the CDR3. Germline CDR1 reads SNHLY; CDR2 reads FYNNEI. CDR3: CASGRQGAGETQYF. Here the CDR3 DNA reads TGTGCCAGCGGTCGCCAGGGGGCGGGGGAGACCCAGTACTTC.

This chain connects TRBV18 to TRBJ2-2; D is ambiguous. The V and J ends lost 6 bases and 1 base respectively, with 12 bases between them. CDR1 is KGHSH, CDR2 LQKENI, per germline. The CDR3 length is 15 residues. The CDR3: CASSDFWRNTGELFF. The CDR3 DNA is TGTGCCAGCTCCGATTTCTGGAGGAACACCGGGGAGCTGTTTTTT.

This clonotype has only a few counts. The V call is TRBV29-1, the J call TRBJ2-3; D gene uncertain. Germline V gene data show CDR1 as SQVTM and CDR2 as ANQGSEA. V gave up 0 bases and J gave up 0 bases, with 13 bases separating them. CDR3 length equals 16 residues. The CDR3: CSVEDPKLGSTDTQYF. The CDR3 DNA reads TGCAGCGTTGAAGATCCGAAGCTGGGAAGCACAGATACGCAGTATTTT.